This entry lists 18 T cell receptor beta chains sequenced from one sample in a study of blood T cell repertoires in COVID-19. The table came from immunoSEQ multiplex PCR; TCRdb's copy has only in-frame clones and leaves some out. The sample yields 400,000 or so clones, 85% to 90% seen once. Sequencing was performed on peripheral blood. The receptors derive from a man aged 18 to 35 with COVID-19, enrolled during active disease.

The chain carries TRBV10-1 and TRBJ2-1; TRBD1 might be the D (5 bases). The CDR3 extends over 13 amino acids. Germline V gene sequence: CDR1 WNHNN, CDR2 SYGVQD (reference sequence). The ends were cut back, 6 bases at V and 10 bases at J, with 16 bases in the middle. CDR3 coding DNA: TGCGCCAGCAGCAAAAATGCTGCAGGGGAGCAGTTCTTC. This encodes CASSKNAAGEQFF.

The chain joins TRBV5-4 to TRBJ2-1; 8 bases fit TRBD2. From germline, CDR1 is SGHNT and CDR2 YYREEE (reference sequence). Trimming at V came to 4 bases and at J to 2 bases, leaving 8 bases not matched to a gene. The CDR3 has 16 residues. CDR3 DNA sequence: TGTGCCAGCAGCCCCAGGAGCGGGAGAACCTACAATGAGCAGTTCTTC. Amino acid sequence: CASSPRSGRTYNEQFF.

This rearrangement joins TRBV5-4 to TRBJ1-4, with TRBD1 matching over 7 bases. V trimming: 4 bases; J trimming: 7 bases; junction bases outside the gene matches: 10. Germline CDR1 and CDR2: SGHNT and YYREEE (reference sequence). The CDR3 is 15 amino acids. This chain's CDR3 is CASSETGSRGEKLFF. For the CDR3, the DNA is TGTGCCAGCAGCGAGACAGGGTCGCGAGGTGAAAAACTGTTTTTT.

This clone was found once. The chain uses TRBV18 and TRBJ2-2; tentative D call: TRBD2 (5 bases). CDR3 length: 14 residues. Trimming took 3 bases from V and 7 from J, leaving 12 bases between them. Per the germline V gene, CDR1 is KGHSH and CDR2 is LQKENI. CDR3 in amino acids: CASSPTTLNGELFF. CDR3 nucleotides: TGTGCCAGCTCACCGACTACACTCAACGGGGAGCTGTTTTTT.

This chain connects TRBV30 to TRBJ2-3; TRBD1 agrees at 10 bases. The CDR3 is 13 residues long. The trim removed 5 bases at V and 1 base at J, leaving 0 bases unmatched. The germline V gene encodes CDR1 GTSNPN and CDR2 SVGIG (reference sequence). DNA for the CDR3: TGTGCCTGGGGGACAGGGGGCACAGATACGCAGTATTTT. This codes for CAWGTGGTDTQYF. Together with reference TRBV30 and TRBJ2-3, the CDR3 gives the full variable domain: SQTIHQWPATLVQPVGSPLSLECTVEGTSNPNLYWYRQAAGRGLQLLFYSVGIGQISSEVPQNLSASRPQDRQFILSSKKLLLSDSGFYLCAWGTGGTDTQYFGPGTRLTVL.

The chain couples TRBV3-1 (or the pseudogene TRBV3-2) to TRBJ1-2, with D possibly matching TRBD1 (6 bases). The ends were cut back, 4 bases at V and 0 bases at J, with 9 bases in the middle. The CDR3 consists of 14 residues. The V gene's germline CDR1 is LGHDT and CDR2 YNNKEL (reference sequence). This chain's CDR3 is CASSLGHPNYGYTF. CDR3 sequence (DNA): TGTGCCAGCAGCCTGGGACATCCTAACTATGGCTACACCTTC.

V gene TRBV5-4 combines with J gene TRBJ1-3; 7 bases fit TRBD1. Germline V gives CDR1 SGHNT, CDR2 YYREEE (reference sequence). The CDR3 sequence is 14 residues long. V gave up 3 bases and J gave up 4 bases; unmatched junction bases: 4. The chain's CDR3 is CASSWDSGGNTIYF. Written as DNA, the CDR3 is TGTGCCAGCAGCTGGGACAGCGGCGGAAACACCATATATTTT.

The chain links TRBV11-2 to TRBJ2-3, with TRBD2 as a possible D gene (7 bases). The CDR3 contains 15 residues. The V gene lost 6 bases and the J gene lost 5 bases, with 18 bases spanning the gap. Germline V gene sequence: CDR1 SGHAT, CDR2 FQNNGV. CDR3 sequence reads: CASRRGAQEQDTQYF. The CDR3 DNA is TGTGCCAGCAGACGGGGGGCGCAGGAGCAAGATACGCAGTATTTT.

V usage is TRBV5-1 and J usage is TRBJ2-1; D is possibly TRBD2 (6 bases). Per the germline V gene, CDR1 is SGHRS and CDR2 is YFSETQ. The CDR3 has 13 amino acids. V gave up 4 bases and J gave up 3 bases, with 8 bases separating them. CDR3 sequence (DNA): TGCGCCAGCAGCCCCGGGAGCTACAATGAGCAGTTCTTC. Translated, it gives CASSPGSYNEQFF.

The chain is built from TRBV18 and TRBJ1-1; 8 nucleotides line up with TRBD1. V gave up 3 bases and J gave up 0 bases; unmatched junction bases: 6. The CDR3 totals 16 residues. The V gene's germline CDR1 is KGHSH and CDR2 LQKENI. CDR3 region: CASSPRQGAVNTEAFF. CDR3 DNA sequence: TGTGCCAGCTCACCTCGGCAGGGGGCTGTGAACACTGAAGCTTTCTTT.

The gene calls are TRBV4-1 and TRBJ1-3, with D uncertain. Germline-derived CDR1 and CDR2 are MGHRA and YSYEKL. The CDR3 covers 14 residues. V dropped 4 bases and J dropped 0 bases, with 7 bases sitting between them. This CDR3 is CASSRENSGNTIYF. The CDR3 DNA reads TGCGCCAGCAGCCGGGAGAACTCTGGAAACACCATATATTTT.

This sequence joins TRBV12-2 and TRBJ1-5. TRBV12-2 is deemed a pseudogene. The CDR3 contains 16 residues. The CDR3 bases are TGTGCAAGTCGCTTACGGGGTCACGGTTGTAATCAGCCCCAGCATTTT. Its protein product is CASRLRGHGCNQPQHF.

The rearrangement joins TRBV28 to TRBJ2-1; 7 nucleotides match TRBD2. CDR3 length: 17 residues. Trimming removed 7 bases from V and 6 bases from J; junction bases left unmatched: 18. The germline CDR1 and CDR2 sequences are MDHEN and SYDVKM. In DNA form, the CDR3 reads TGTGCCAGCACCCCTGACATACTAGGTTGGGAGGGCAATGAGCAGTTCTTC. Its protein is CASTPDILGWEGNEQFF.

This clone was detected only a few times. The chain is built from TRBV13 and TRBJ1-1; weak D call: TRBD1 (5 bases). CDR1 is PRHDT and CDR2 is FYEKMQ in the germline V gene (reference sequence). Between the trimmed V and J ends, which lost 2 bases and 5 bases, there was a span of 6 bases. This CDR3 is 12 amino acids long. CDR3 nucleotide sequence: TGTGCCAGCAGCTTAAGGGGTACTGAAGCTTTCTTT. Translated: CASSLRGTEAFF.

This rearrangement joins TRBV19 to TRBJ1-3; possibly TRBD1 for D (5 bases). The CDR3 extends over 14 amino acids. The V end was cut by 5 bases, the J end by 4 bases, with 12 bases between. The V gene's germline CDR1 is LNHDA and CDR2 SQIVND (reference sequence). CDR3 bases: TGTGCCAGTAGTCTATCGGACATCGGAAACACCATATATTTT. Translating gives CASSLSDIGNTIYF.

This rearrangement joins TRBV5-1 to TRBJ2-7, with D possibly being TRBD1 (7 bases). The V gene lost 4 bases and the J gene lost 0 bases, with 11 bases spanning the gap. This CDR3 is built from 14 residues. Germline V gene sequence: CDR1 SGHRS, CDR2 YFSETQ. The CDR3 DNA sequence: TGCGCCAGCAGCGCGGGACAGAGCTCCTACGAGCAGTACTTC. It specifies CASSAGQSSYEQYF.

V is TRBV18 and J is TRBJ2-1; 12 bases agree with TRBD2. CDR1 and CDR2 from the germline V gene are KGHSH and LQKENI. With V trimmed by 4 bases and J by 4 bases, 5 bases remained unmatched. The CDR3 runs 16 residues. For the CDR3, the DNA is TGTGCCAGCTCACGTTCCGGACTAGCGGGGTACAATGAGCAGTTCTTC. Its protein product is CASSRSGLAGYNEQFF. The full variable domain, in which reference TRBV18 and TRBJ2-1 provide the parts outside the CDR3, is NAGVMQNPRHLVRRRGQEARLRCSPMKGHSHVYWYRQLPEEGLKFMVYLQKENIIDESGMPKERFSAEFPKEGPSILRIQQVVRGDSAAYFCASSRSGLAGYNEQFFGPGTRLTVL.

V usage is TRBV5-4 and J usage is TRBJ2-5, with D possibly TRBD1 on 5 matching bases. This CDR3 is 15 amino acids long. Looked up from germline, CDR1 is SGHNT and CDR2 is YYREEE (reference sequence). Trimming took 4 bases from V and 0 from J, leaving 13 bases between them. The CDR3 spells CASSIGALYQETQYF. The CDR3 region has the DNA TGTGCCAGCAGCATAGGGGCCTTGTACCAAGAGACCCAGTACTTC.